These 9 T cell receptor beta chains were sequenced from one sample in a study of response to subunit inactivated influenza vaccine. TCRdb re-called the RT-PCR reads with MiXCR, one entry per CDR3 protein. The table includes about 650,000 distinct CDR3 sequences, approximately 14% detected once. Sequenced material: PBMCs from blood, taken 11 to 12 days after vaccination. These receptors all come from a middle-aged man who received an inactivated influenza vaccine.

This clonotype has ten or more counts. The genes are TRBV29-1 and TRBJ2-1, with D maybe TRBD1 (5 bases). This CDR3 comprises 18 residues. Germline V gene data show CDR1 as SQVTM and CDR2 as ANQGSEA. Trimming cost V 2 bases and J 0 bases, with 20 bases left between them. CDR3 sequence reads: CSVELRGGQSYSYNEQFF. CDR3 nucleotides: TGCAGCGTTGAATTAAGGGGCGGTCAATCTTACTCCTACAATGAGCAGTTCTTC.

Of note for this clonotype: The junction shows a germline mismatch at one end, possibly a read error. The chain combines TRBV7-2 with TRBJ1-3, with D maybe TRBD1 (6 bases). The CDR3 is 15 amino acids. CDR1 and CDR2 (germline): SGHTA, FQGNSA. The CDR3 is CVSSLAGARGNTIYF. The CDR3 coding sequence is TGTGTCAGCAGCTTAGCAGGGGCTCGTGGAAACACCATATATTTT.

The chain combines TRBV5-1 with TRBJ2-1, with D uncertain. Between the trimmed V and J ends, which lost 1 base and 2 bases, there was a span of 13 bases. The CDR3 has 16 residues. The germline CDR1 and CDR2 sequences are SGHRS and YFSETQ. The CDR3 protein is CASSLLSSGAYNEQFF. The DNA of the CDR3 is TGCGCCAGCAGCTTGCTTAGTAGTGGGGCCTACAATGAGCAGTTCTTC.

V and J are TRBV4-1 and TRBJ1-4; 7 bases are a match to TRBD1. The ends lost 6 bases at V and 3 bases at J; junction bases unmatched: 4. The CDR3 is 14 amino acids. Germline loops: CDR1 MGHRA, CDR2 YSYEKL. CDR3 protein: CASRVGQPNEKLFF. CDR3 bases: TGCGCCAGCAGGGTGGGACAGCCTAATGAAAAACTGTTTTTT.

This clonotype appeared a few times. V and J are TRBV3-1 and TRBJ2-7; the match to TRBD1 covers 7 bases. The CDR3 contains 14 residues. Germline V gives CDR1 LGHDT, CDR2 YNNKEL (reference sequence). Trimming at V came to 1 base and at J to 7 bases, leaving 7 bases not matched to a gene. The CDR3 DNA is TGTGCCAGCAGCCAAGTAACAGGGGCTGAGGAGCAGTACTTC. Its translation is CASSQVTGAEEQYF.

The chain uses TRBV23-1 and TRBJ2-7; a possible D gene is TRBD2 (5 bases). TRBV23-1 counts as an open reading frame of uncertain function. CDR3 length equals 15 residues. Trimming removed 4 bases from V and 7 bases from J, with 20 bases in between. CDR3 in amino acids: CASSPPLGKAVEQYF. The CDR3 DNA reads as TGCGCCAGCAGTCCGCCACTCGGGAAAGCTGTAGAGCAGTACTTC.

This clonotype was detected many times. This chain uses TRBV10-3 with TRBJ1-6; D is uncertain. In germline, CDR1 is ENHRY, CDR2 SYGVKD. V was cut by 7 bases and J by 11 bases, with 15 bases left in between. This CDR3 has 13 residues. The CDR3 loop is CAIKGGREAPLHF. CDR3 in DNA: TGTGCCATCAAGGGTGGTAGGGAGGCACCCCTCCACTTT.

J is TRBJ2-7 and V is TRBV10-3; the match to TRBD2 covers 7 bases. J gave up 3 bases and V 9 bases, and 2 bases lay outside the gene matches. Germline loops: CDR1 ENHRY, CDR2 SYGVKD. This CDR3 contains 11 residues. The CDR3 bases are TGTGCCATTGGGACTAACTACGAGCAGTACTTC. The encoded protein is CAIGTNYEQYF.

A few counts support this clonotype. This chain joins TRBV11-2 and TRBJ2-7; TRBD1 or TRBD2 may be the D gene (5 bases each). V lost 2 bases to trimming and J lost 6 bases, with 11 bases between them. Germline V gives CDR1 SGHAT, CDR2 FQNNGV. The CDR3 sequence is 13 residues long. Here the CDR3 DNA reads TGTGCCAGCAGCTTAAGGGGCGGGTCCGAGCAGTACTTC. It is translated as CASSLRGGSEQYF.